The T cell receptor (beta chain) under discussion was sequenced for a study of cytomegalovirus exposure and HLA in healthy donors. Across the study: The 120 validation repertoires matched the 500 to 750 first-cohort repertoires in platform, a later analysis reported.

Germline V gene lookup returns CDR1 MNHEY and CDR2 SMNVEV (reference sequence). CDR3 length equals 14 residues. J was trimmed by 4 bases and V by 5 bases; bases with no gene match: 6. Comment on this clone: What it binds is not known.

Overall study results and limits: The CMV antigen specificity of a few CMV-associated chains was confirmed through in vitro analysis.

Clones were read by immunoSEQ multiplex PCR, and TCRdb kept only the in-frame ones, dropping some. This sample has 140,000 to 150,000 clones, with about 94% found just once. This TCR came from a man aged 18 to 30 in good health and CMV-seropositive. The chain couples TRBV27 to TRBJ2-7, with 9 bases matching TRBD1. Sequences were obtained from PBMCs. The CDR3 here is CASSHTGGRYEQYF. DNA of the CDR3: TGTGCCAGCAGTCATACAGGGGGCAGGTACGAGCAGTACTTC.